This paragraph reports one TCR beta chain. Its antigen is unknown. These data come from a study of T cells expressing NK-cell markers. Study results and caveats: There were a handful of donors in whom these clonotypes also led the CD3+CD56-NKG2C+ fraction.

The germline V gene has CDR1 DFQATT and CDR2 SNEGSKA (reference sequence). The CDR3 spans 17 residues. UMIs were included in TCR beta cDNA generated by 5'RACE template switching. TCRdb reprocessed the 5' RACE reads and reports one entry per CDR3 protein, with no DNA. Its clone listing holds 350,000 to 500,000 distinct CDR3 sequences. The TCR sequence derives from a woman between 18 and 75 years old in good health. The source material was blood T cells: a sorted CD56 or NKG2C T cell subset, CD4+ or CD8+ T cells, or bulk PBMC T cells (not recorded which). The V gene is TRBV20-1, the J gene TRBJ2-7. The CDR3 sequence is CSARDWSSALPAYEQYF.